What follows are 32 T cell receptor beta chains derived from one specimen sequenced in a study of T-cell reconstitution after alpha-beta-depleted transplantation in children. Preparing the TCRbeta library involved the use of unique molecular identifiers. TCRdb re-called the PCR reads through MiXCR, storing one row per CDR3 protein. The table includes 200,000 to 250,000 distinct CDR3 sequences, about 25% detected once. Specimen: PBMCs, collected before TCRalphabeta/CD19-depleted stem cell transplant. These TCRs come from a girl aged 2 to 10 with Fanconi anemia, due to receive a stem cell transplant.

This clonotype came up a few times. The chain combines TRBV5-1 with TRBJ1-2; D is perhaps TRBD1 (5 bases). Per germline, CDR1 SGHRS and CDR2 YFSETQ. The V end lost 0 bases, the J end lost 6 bases, and 15 bases lay between the germline ends. The CDR3 has 15 residues. The CDR3 DNA is TGCGCCAGCAGCTTGGACCAGGGTAGTTGGAATGGCTACACCTTC. It specifies CASSLDQGSWNGYTF.

This clonotype was detected many times. The chain carries TRBV7-9 and TRBJ2-1, with 8 bases that match TRBD1. This CDR3 has 14 amino acids. With 4 bases clipped from V and 8 bases from J, the junction kept 7 bases outside the gene matches. Germline V gene data show CDR1 as SEHNR and CDR2 as FQNEAQ (reference sequence). CDR3 coding DNA: TGTGCCAGCAGCTACCTGAACAGGGGGGATGAGCAGTTCTTC. Translated: CASSYLNRGDEQFF.

This clonotype showed up just a few times. V is TRBV6-1 and J is TRBJ1-3; D gene ambiguous. The CDR3 consists of 13 residues. Trimming shortened V by 5 bases and J by 2 bases, and 7 bases separated the two germline ends. The germline V gene encodes CDR1 MNHNS and CDR2 SASEGT. The CDR3 DNA follows: TGTGCCAGCAGTCGTAGCCCTGGAAACACCATATATTTT. Encoded protein: CASSRSPGNTIYF.

This clonotype was counted at least ten times. The CDR3 here is CATSRGRYNEQFF. The CDR3 DNA is TGTGCCACCAGCAGAGGGAGGTACAATGAGCAGTTCTTC. The gene calls are TRBV15 and TRBJ2-1, with D tentatively TRBD2 (5 bases). The CDR3 sequence is 13 residues long. Between the trimmed V and J ends, which lost 1 base and 4 bases, there was a span of 5 bases. Per the germline V gene, CDR1 is LNHNV and CDR2 is YYDKDF (reference sequence).

The chain joins TRBV5-1 to TRBJ2-7; D remains unclear. This CDR3 contains 15 residues. Looked up from germline, CDR1 is SGHRS and CDR2 is YFSETQ. Trimming shortened V by 2 bases and J by 5 bases, and 17 bases separated the two germline ends. The CDR3 here is CASSFGPLRTDEQYF. In nucleotides, the CDR3 is TGCGCCAGCAGCTTTGGGCCCCTTAGGACCGACGAGCAGTACTTC.

A few counts support this clonotype. The chain combines TRBV28 with TRBJ2-5; TRBD1 aligns across 8 bases. Looked up from germline, CDR1 is MDHEN and CDR2 is SYDVKM. The CDR3 covers 16 residues. J was trimmed by 2 bases and V by 2 bases; bases with no gene match: 7. CDR3 nucleotides: TGTGCCAGCAGTTTAGCCGGACAGGGTTGGCAAGAGACCCAGTACTTC. This codes for CASSLAGQGWQETQYF.

This clonotype has ten or more counts. At one end the junction does not follow the germline gene, possibly because of a read error. This sequence joins TRBV7-2 and TRBJ2-7, with D hard to call. Germline V lookup: CDR1 SGHTA, CDR2 FQGNSA. This CDR3 is 11 amino acids long. CDR3 bases: TGTGCCAGCAGCTTTTCCTTCGAGCAGTACTTC. Residues: CASSFSFEQYF. The whole variable domain, remainder taken from reference TRBV7-2 and TRBJ2-7, is GAGVSQSPSNKVTEKGKDVELRCDPISGHTALYWYRQSLGQGLEFLIYFQGNSAPDKSGLPSDRFSAERTGGSVSTLTIQRTQQEDSAVYLCASSFSFEQYFGPGTRLTVT.

This clonotype was counted only a few times. The rearrangement uses TRBV29-1 and TRBJ2-7, with TRBD1 as a possible D gene (6 bases). The CDR3 contains 11 residues. V lost 4 bases and J 3 bases, leaving 7 bases between the germline ends. CDR1 is SQVTM, CDR2 ANQGSEA, per germline. CDR3 sequence (DNA): TGCAGCGTTGGGGGGCTCTACGAGCAGTACTTC. Its translation: CSVGGLYEQYF.

This clonotype was picked up many times. This rearrangement joins TRBV29-1 to TRBJ2-1; 11 bases line up with TRBD2. The V segment lost 6 bases and the J segment 5 bases; nucleotides outside the gene matches: 6. Germline assignment: CDR1 SQVTM and CDR2 ANQGSEA. The CDR3 spans 14 residues. In DNA form, the CDR3 reads TGCAGCGTGACACCGGGACTAGCGGACAATGAGCAGTTCTTC. It translates to CSVTPGLADNEQFF.

This clonotype was detected many times. This chain connects TRBV6-6 to TRBJ2-2; tentative D call: TRBD1 (6 bases). Trimming left V 7 bases short and J 6 bases short, with 9 bases between. Germline V gives CDR1 MNHNY, CDR2 SVGAGI (reference sequence). The CDR3 has 12 residues. CDR3 residues: CASKGGSGELFF. In DNA form, the CDR3 reads TGTGCCAGCAAAGGGGGTTCCGGGGAGCTGTTTTTT.

The V and J genes are TRBV7-3 and TRBJ2-1; 8 bases fit TRBD1. Trimming at V came to 7 bases and at J to 0 bases, leaving 8 bases not matched to a gene. This CDR3 comprises 16 residues. From germline, CDR1 is SGHTA and CDR2 FQGTGA. For the CDR3, the DNA is TGTGCCAGCAACCCCACAGGGGGAAGCTCCTACAATGAGCAGTTCTTC. As protein: CASNPTGGSSYNEQFF.

The chain uses TRBV12-3 or TRBV12-4 and TRBJ2-1; 12 bases match TRBD2. V trimming: 2 bases; J trimming: 0 bases; junction bases outside the gene matches: 5. This CDR3 is 18 amino acids long. The CDR3 is CASSLPLAGGPSYNEQFF. DNA of the CDR3: TGTGCCAGCAGTTTACCCCTAGCGGGAGGGCCCTCCTACAATGAGCAGTTCTTC.

This clonotype was picked up many times. J is TRBJ1-1 and V is TRBV29-1; D is undetermined. Germline values: CDR1 SQVTM, CDR2 ANQGSEA. Trimming took 3 bases from V and 5 from J, leaving 10 bases between them. This CDR3 is built from 12 residues. The CDR3 reads CSVELTGTEAFF. The DNA for the CDR3 is TGCAGCGTTGAGCTCACGGGAACTGAAGCTTTCTTT.

V usage is TRBV28 and J usage is TRBJ1-3; no definite D call. V lost 3 bases to trimming and J lost 0 bases, with 6 bases between them. The CDR3 has 14 amino acids. CDR1 and CDR2 (germline): MDHEN, SYDVKM. CDR3 nucleotide sequence: TGTGCCAGCAGTTTGAGGCCCTCTGGAAACACCATATATTTT. Translation gives CASSLRPSGNTIYF.

This clonotype was seen repeatedly, ten times or more. This chain links TRBV4-2 with TRBJ2-5; TRBD1 is a possible D gene (6 bases). CDR3 size: 13 residues. CDR1 and CDR2 from the germline V gene are LGHNA and YNFKEQ. The ends were cut back, 5 bases at V and 5 bases at J, with 12 bases in the middle. The CDR3 nucleotides are TGTGCCAGCAGCGAACAGGGTTTGGAGACCCAGTACTTC. Translation gives CASSEQGLETQYF.

The rearrangement links TRBV15 to TRBJ2-1, with 9 bases fitting TRBD2. The trim removed 2 bases at V and 9 bases at J, leaving 11 bases unmatched. Looked up from germline, CDR1 is LNHNV and CDR2 is YYDKDF (reference sequence). The CDR3 extends over 16 amino acids. The CDR3 DNA is TGTGCCACCAGCAGAATCCCGGGGATAGCGGGAGTTGAGCAGTTCTTC. This encodes CATSRIPGIAGVEQFF.

V and J are TRBV7-2 and TRBJ2-3; 10 bases agree with TRBD1. This CDR3 has 17 residues. With 0 bases clipped from V and 2 bases from J, the junction kept 5 bases outside the gene matches. Germline loops: CDR1 SGHTA, CDR2 FQGNSA. CDR3: CASSLARQGASTDTQYF. As DNA, the CDR3 is TGTGCCAGCAGCTTAGCCCGACAGGGGGCATCCACAGATACGCAGTATTTT.

This clonotype was seen a handful of times. The rearrangement links TRBV20-1 to TRBJ2-7; 12 bases match TRBD2. The CDR3 has 14 residues. V shed 6 bases and J 3 bases; nucleotides not matched to a gene: 6. Germline CDR1 DFQATT, CDR2 SNEGSKA (reference sequence). For the CDR3, the DNA is TGCAGTGCCATAGGGACTAGCGGGCACTACGAGCAGTACTTC. Amino acids: CSAIGTSGHYEQYF.

Only a few counts were recorded for this clonotype. This chain joins TRBV20-1 and TRBJ2-3; D gene unclear. CDR3 size: 14 residues. V lost 3 bases and J lost 0, with 10 bases in between. Germline values: CDR1 DFQATT, CDR2 SNEGSKA (reference sequence). CDR3 sequence reads: CSARNLRSTDTQYF. In nucleotides, the CDR3 is TGCAGTGCTAGGAACCTTCGGAGCACAGATACGCAGTATTTT.

This clonotype occurred many times. This chain connects TRBV29-1 to TRBJ2-1, with D possibly matching TRBD1 (5 bases). Looked up from germline, CDR1 is SQVTM and CDR2 is ANQGSEA. This CDR3 is 12 amino acids long. V was shortened by 5 bases and J by 3 bases, with 8 bases between the two germline ends. CDR3 loop: CSVRGNYNEQFF. The CDR3 region has the DNA TGCAGCGTTAGGGGAAACTACAATGAGCAGTTCTTC.

This clonotype occurred many times. V and J are TRBV4-1 and TRBJ2-3; 10 nucleotides agree with TRBD1. Per germline, CDR1 MGHRA and CDR2 YSYEKL. V dropped 1 base and J dropped 2; count of bases not matched to a gene: 12. The CDR3 contains 19 residues. CDR3 sequence reads: CASSQASGMGTGVTDTQYF. As DNA, the CDR3 is TGCGCCAGCAGCCAAGCTTCAGGCATGGGGACAGGGGTCACAGATACGCAGTATTTT.

The gene calls are TRBV29-1 and TRBJ1-2, with unresolved D. Germline assignment: CDR1 SQVTM and CDR2 ANQGSEA. This CDR3 comprises 13 residues. The V gene lost 6 bases and the J gene lost 2 bases, with 13 bases spanning the gap. Here the CDR3 DNA reads TGCAGCGTGTCGCCGACCGGAAACTATGGCTACACCTTC. It encodes CSVSPTGNYGYTF.

At least ten counts were recorded for this clonotype. V is TRBV20-1 and J is TRBJ2-1, with D perhaps TRBD2 (6 bases). Germline CDR1 is DFQATT and CDR2 is SNEGSKA (reference sequence). CDR3 length: 12 residues. V lost 3 bases and J 8 bases, leaving 11 bases between the germline ends. DNA of the CDR3: TGCAGTGCTAGGCCCGGAGGGTATGAGCAGTTCTTC. As protein: CSARPGGYEQFF.

This clonotype was recorded a few times. The V gene is TRBV28, the J gene TRBJ1-2, with 8 bases aligning to TRBD1. CDR1 MDHEN and CDR2 SYDVKM come from the germline V gene. Losses at the gene ends were 3 bases for V and 5 bases for J; bases not matched to a gene: 5. The CDR3 length is 14 residues. The CDR3 DNA reads as TGTGCCAGCAGTTTTGGGCAGGGGGCGTATGGCTACACCTTC. Translation: CASSFGQGAYGYTF.

The chain employs TRBV29-1 and TRBJ2-3, with D unclear. Trimming removed 7 bases from V and 8 bases from J, with 22 bases in between. Germline values: CDR1 SQVTM, CDR2 ANQGSEA. The CDR3 consists of 14 residues. CDR3 amino acids: CSARTDLVSGTQYF. CDR3 sequence (DNA): TGCAGCGCACGCACGGACCTCGTAAGTGGTACGCAGTATTTT.

This clonotype was counted many times. The genes are TRBV20-1 and TRBJ1-1, with D perhaps matching TRBD1 (6 bases). Germline CDR1 reads DFQATT; CDR2 reads SNEGSKA (reference sequence). The CDR3 contains 15 residues. The V and J ends lost 1 base and 6 bases respectively, with 18 bases between them. DNA of the CDR3: TGCAGTGCTAGAGCGCACACAGGGAAAGGGGCTGAAGCTTTCTTT. This gives the protein CSARAHTGKGAEAFF.

Here the CDR3 DNA reads TGTGCCATCAGTACCCCGACAGGGCTGAACACTGAAGCTTTCTTT. Translation gives CAISTPTGLNTEAFF. V is TRBV10-3 and J is TRBJ1-1; 7 bases line up with TRBD1. From germline, CDR1 is ENHRY and CDR2 SYGVKD. The CDR3 has 15 amino acids. The V segment lost 5 bases and the J segment 0 bases; nucleotides outside the gene matches: 6.

This clonotype was counted a few times. J is TRBJ2-2 and V is TRBV28; TRBD2 matches 12 bases. After removal of 5 bases from V and 5 bases from J, the junction contained 3 bases not matched to a gene. Germline CDR1 and CDR2: MDHEN and SYDVKM. The CDR3 is made up of 15 amino acids. CDR3 DNA: TGTGCCAGCAGTACTAGCGGGAGGTTAACCGGGGAGCTGTTTTTT. This encodes CASSTSGRLTGELFF.

This clonotype has ten or more counts. The chain carries TRBV27 and TRBJ2-3; the match to TRBD1 covers 8 bases. V dropped 2 bases and J dropped 9; count of bases not matched to a gene: 7. CDR3 length: 14 amino acids. Germline CDR1 MNHEY, CDR2 SMNVEV (reference sequence). CDR3 nucleotides: TGTGCCAGCAGTTTAACCTTTCGACAGGGGACGCAGTATTTT. The encoded protein is CASSLTFRQGTQYF.

This clonotype was seen many times. The chain links TRBV29-1 to TRBJ2-3; perhaps D is TRBD1 or TRBD2 (5 bases each). There are 13 residues in the CDR3. The germline V gene encodes CDR1 SQVTM and CDR2 ANQGSEA. V lost 3 bases and J lost 2, with 9 bases in between. CDR3 coding DNA: TGCAGCGTTGAGTGGGGGTACACAGATACGCAGTATTTT. Translated, it gives CSVEWGYTDTQYF.

In its sample, this clonotype was seen many times. The chain is built from TRBV20-1 and TRBJ2-3; possibly TRBD2 for D (5 bases). The germline V and J ends were trimmed by 7 bases and 6 bases, with 8 bases remaining between them. CDR1 is DFQATT, CDR2 SNEGSKA, per germline (reference sequence). This CDR3 comprises 10 residues. The CDR3 DNA sequence: TGCAGTGTTAGGGAGGATACGCAGTATTTT. As protein: CSVREDTQYF.

The rearrangement joins TRBV5-1 to TRBJ2-7, with D possibly being TRBD2 (7 bases). CDR3 size: 16 residues. V was pared by 1 base and J by 2 bases, with 16 bases between. Germline CDR1 and CDR2: SGHRS and YFSETQ. In DNA form, the CDR3 reads TGCGCCAGCAGCTTGAAGGGGGGGACTTCAGCCTACGAGCAGTACTTC. This encodes CASSLKGGTSAYEQYF.